This T cell receptor (beta chain) derives from a study of PD-1 blockade in mismatch repair-deficient tumors. The J segment lost 2 bases and the V segment lost 7 bases, leaving 16 bases of the junction unmatched. This CDR3 has 17 residues. Germline V CDR1 and CDR2: MNHEY, SMNVEV (reference sequence). TCR sequencing covered a few patients who responded to pembrolizumab. TCRdb's table, derived via immunoSEQ multiplex PCR, lists solely in-frame clones and lacks some. This table has about 120,000 clones, approximately 90% appearing once. Sample: peripheral blood, taken 44 weeks after starting pembrolizumab. The chain joins TRBV27 to TRBJ1-2, with TRBD1 matching over 7 bases. This sequence originates from an adult with mismatch repair-deficient cancer. Here the CDR3 reads CASTQSGGGGANYGYTF. CDR3 sequence (DNA): TGTGCCAGCACCCAATCCGGAGGGGGCGGGGCGAACTATGGCTACACCTTC.